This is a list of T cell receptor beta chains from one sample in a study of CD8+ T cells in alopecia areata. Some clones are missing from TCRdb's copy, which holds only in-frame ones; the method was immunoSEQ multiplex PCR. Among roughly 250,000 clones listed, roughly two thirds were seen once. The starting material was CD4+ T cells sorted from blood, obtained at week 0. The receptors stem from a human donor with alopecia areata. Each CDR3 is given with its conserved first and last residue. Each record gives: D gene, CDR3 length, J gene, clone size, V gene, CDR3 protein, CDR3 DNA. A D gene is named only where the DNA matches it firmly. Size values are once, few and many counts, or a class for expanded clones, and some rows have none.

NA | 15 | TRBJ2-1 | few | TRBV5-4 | CASSLAPGSYNEQFF | TGTGCCAGCAGCTTGGCCCCGGGCTCCTACAATGAGCAGTTCTTC
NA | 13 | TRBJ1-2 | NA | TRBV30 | CAWNGGLDYGYTF | TGTGCCTGGAATGGGGGTTTAGACTATGGCTACACCTTC
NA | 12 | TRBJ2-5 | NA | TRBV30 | CAWKMTAATQYF | TGTGCCTGGAAGATGACTGCGGCGACCCAGTACTTC
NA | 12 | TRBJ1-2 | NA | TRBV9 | CASSQRGLGYTF | TGTGCCAGCAGCCAAAGGGGGTTGGGCTACACCTTC
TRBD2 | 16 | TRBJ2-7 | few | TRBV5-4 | CASSSLSRTSMHEQYF | TGTGCCAGCAGCTCTCTATCCCGGACTAGCATGCACGAGCAGTACTTC
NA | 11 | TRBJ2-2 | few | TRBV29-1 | CSVRDSGELFF | TGCAGCGTTCGGGACTCCGGGGAGCTGTTTTTT
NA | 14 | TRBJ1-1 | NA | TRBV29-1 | CSVDLGGANTEAFF | TGCAGCGTTGATCTGGGGGGAGCGAACACTGAAGCTTTCTTT
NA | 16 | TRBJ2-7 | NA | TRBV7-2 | CASTKSIGTDPYEQYF | TGTGCCAGCACTAAATCGATAGGGACGGATCCCTACGAGCAGTACTTC
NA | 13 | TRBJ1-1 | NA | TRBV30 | CAWSPRVDTEAFF | TGTGCCTGGAGCCCCAGGGTGGATACTGAAGCTTTCTTT
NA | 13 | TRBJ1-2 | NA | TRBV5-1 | CASRQDLNYGYTF | TGCGCCAGCAGACAGGACCTTAACTATGGCTACACCTTC
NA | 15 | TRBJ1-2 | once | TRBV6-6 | CASSYSGRRDYGYTF | TGTGCCAGCAGTTACTCCGGGCGGAGAGACTATGGCTACACCTTC
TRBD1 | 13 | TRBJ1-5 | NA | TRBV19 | CASREGARQPQHF | TGTGCCAGTAGAGAGGGGGCCCGCCAGCCCCAGCATTTT
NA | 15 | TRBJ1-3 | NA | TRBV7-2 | CASSLGTYSGNTIYF | TGTGCCAGCAGCTTAGGAACCTACTCTGGAAACACCATATATTTT
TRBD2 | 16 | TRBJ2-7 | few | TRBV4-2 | CASSQGLADTTYEQYF | TGTGCCAGCAGCCAAGGACTAGCGGACACAACCTACGAGCAGTACTTC
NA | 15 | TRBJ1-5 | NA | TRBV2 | CASSPGRDDNQPQHF | TGTGCCAGCAGTCCCGGACGGGACGACAATCAGCCCCAGCATTTT